A single sample is the source of the 12 T cell receptor beta chains below, sequenced in a study of blood T cell repertoires in COVID-19. This table comes from immunoSEQ multiplex PCR, and its TCRdb copy is limited to in-frame clones, with some not included. The sample shows approximately 120,000 clones, 65% to 90% of them seen only once. Sequencing input: peripheral blood. The receptors come from an elderly woman with acute or convalescent COVID-19.

This clone was recorded only once. In DNA, the CDR3 is TGCAGCGCAAGAGGACAGGGGGCGTCAGATACGCAGTATTTT. It specifies CSARGQGASDTQYF. The chain couples TRBV29-1 to TRBJ2-3; 11 positions agree with TRBD1. Germline CDR1 is SQVTM and CDR2 is ANQGSEA. The CDR3 has 14 amino acids. The V gene end was trimmed by 7 bases and the J gene end by 4 bases; junction bases not matched to a gene: 7.

V gene TRBV29-1 combines with J gene TRBJ1-1; perhaps TRBD1 as D (6 bases). V was shortened by 0 bases and J by 1 base, with 9 bases between the two germline ends. This CDR3 has 14 residues. CDR1 and CDR2 (germline): SQVTM, ANQGSEA. This CDR3 is CSVEEQGKNTEAFF. For the CDR3, the DNA is TGCAGCGTTGAAGAACAGGGTAAGAACACTGAAGCTTTCTTT. Full variable domain (outside the CDR3, taken from reference TRBV29-1 and TRBJ1-1): SAVISQKPSRDICQRGTSLTIQCQVDSQVTMMFWYRQQPGQSLTLIATANQGSEATYESGFVIDKFPISRPNLTFSTLTVSNMSPEDSSIYLCSVEEQGKNTEAFFGQGTRLTVV.

V and J are TRBV7-8 and TRBJ2-3, with 8 positions matching TRBD2. This CDR3 spans 18 amino acids. Germline-derived CDR1 and CDR2 are SGHVS and FQNEAQ. With 5 bases clipped from V and 2 bases from J, the junction kept 15 bases outside the gene matches. The CDR3 spells CASSPGRFSGRYTDTQYF. CDR3 nucleotide sequence: TGTGCCAGCAGCCCCGGCCGGTTCAGCGGGAGATACACAGATACGCAGTATTTT.

The chain carries TRBV3-1 (or the pseudogene TRBV3-2) and TRBJ1-1, with D uncertain. CDR3 size: 14 residues. V was trimmed by 4 bases and J by 5 bases, leaving 14 bases between them. The germline CDR1 and CDR2 sequences are LGHDT and YNNKEL (reference sequence). The CDR3 coding sequence is TGTGCCAGCAGCCGGCGGGTGGTTGGGACTGAAGCTTTCTTT. Protein: CASSRRVVGTEAFF.

The chain carries TRBV7-2 and TRBJ2-5; 14 bases match TRBD2. Germline V gene sequence: CDR1 SGHTA, CDR2 FQGNSA. After removal of 3 bases from V and 4 bases from J, the junction contained 7 bases not matched to a gene. The CDR3 contains 17 residues. The CDR3 loop is CASSLAGTSGGRETQYF. CDR3 bases: TGTGCCAGCAGCTTGGCCGGGACTAGCGGGGGAAGAGAGACCCAGTACTTC.

V and J are TRBV3-1 (or the pseudogene TRBV3-2) and TRBJ2-2; perhaps TRBD2 as D (6 bases). V was shortened by 1 base and J by 3 bases, with 12 bases between the two germline ends. The CDR3 runs to 16 residues. Germline assignment: CDR1 LGHDT and CDR2 YNNKEL (reference sequence). The CDR3 nucleotides are TGTGCCAGCAGCCAAGGGGGAGGCGGCTACACCGGGGAGCTGTTTTTT. This translates into CASSQGGGGYTGELFF.

The rearrangement joins TRBV28 to TRBJ2-3; 8 bases line up with TRBD2. Germline V gives CDR1 MDHEN, CDR2 SYDVKM. V lost 5 bases and J lost 0; bases outside the gene matches: 4. There are 15 residues in the CDR3. The CDR3 loop reads CASSSSGESTDTQYF. The CDR3 region has the DNA TGTGCCAGCAGTAGTAGCGGGGAAAGCACAGATACGCAGTATTTT.

This chain connects TRBV6-6 to TRBJ1-2; weak D call: TRBD1 (5 bases). Deletions cut 4 bases from V and 4 bases from J, with 19 bases between. CDR1 and CDR2 (germline): MNHNY, SVGAGI (reference sequence). The CDR3 runs to 16 residues. For the CDR3, the DNA is TGTGCCAGCAGTTTCCCAGCCGGAAGGGGTTTCTATGGCTACACCTTC. The encoded protein is CASSFPAGRGFYGYTF.

The rearrangement joins TRBV6-5 to TRBJ1-1; D is unresolved. Germline lookup yields CDR1 MNHEY and CDR2 SVGAGI. The V end was cut by 6 bases, the J end by 1 base, with 12 bases between. This CDR3 has 14 amino acids. For the CDR3, the DNA is TGTGCCAGCAGCAGTGTCGCAGGGAACACTGAAGCTTTCTTT. It translates to CASSSVAGNTEAFF.

V and J are TRBV7-8 and TRBJ1-5; TRBD1 might be the D (5 bases). From germline, CDR1 is SGHVS and CDR2 FQNEAQ. With 5 bases removed from V and 1 base from J, the gap between germline ends came to 12 bases. This CDR3 region has 15 residues. The CDR3 nucleotides read TGTGCCAGCAGCCTGCTCGGACAAAGCAATCAGCCCCAGCATTTT. The encoded protein is CASSLLGQSNQPQHF.

The chain links TRBV28 to TRBJ1-1; the D is unclear. Germline CDR1 MDHEN, CDR2 SYDVKM. The CDR3 is made up of 13 amino acids. The V end lost 10 bases, the J end lost 4 bases, and 16 bases lay between the germline ends. The chain's CDR3 is CATIRQVFTEAFF. The CDR3 bases are TGTGCCACCATCCGACAAGTCTTCACTGAAGCTTTCTTT.

This rearrangement joins TRBV27 to TRBJ1-1, with D maybe TRBD1 (6 bases). Germline CDR1 and CDR2: MNHEY and SMNVEV (reference sequence). The V end lost 4 bases, the J end lost 0 bases, and 12 bases lay between the germline ends. This CDR3 is 15 amino acids long. In DNA, the CDR3 is TGTGCCAGCAGTTCGCGGGGGCCCCTGAACACTGAAGCTTTCTTT. This gives the protein CASSSRGPLNTEAFF.